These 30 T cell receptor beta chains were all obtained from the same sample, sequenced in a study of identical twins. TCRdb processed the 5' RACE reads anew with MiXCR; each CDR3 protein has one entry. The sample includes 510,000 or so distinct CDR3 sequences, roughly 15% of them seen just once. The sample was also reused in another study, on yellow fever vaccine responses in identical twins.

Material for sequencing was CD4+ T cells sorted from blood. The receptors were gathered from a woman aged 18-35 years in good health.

CDR3 bases: TGTGCCAGCAGTGATTATAGGGCTAGCCTCGGGTATGAGCAGTTCTTC. This codes for CASSDYRASLGYEQFF. The chain uses TRBV2 and TRBJ2-1, with D tentatively TRBD2 (5 bases). This CDR3 spans 16 amino acids. Germline V gives CDR1 SNHLY, CDR2 FYNNEI. V lost 3 bases, J lost 8 bases, and 20 bases lay in between.

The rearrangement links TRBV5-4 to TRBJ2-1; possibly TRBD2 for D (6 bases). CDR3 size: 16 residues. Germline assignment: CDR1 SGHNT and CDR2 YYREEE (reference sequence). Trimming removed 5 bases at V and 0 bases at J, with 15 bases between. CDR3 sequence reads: CASSSPGGSSYNEQFF. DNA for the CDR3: TGTGCCAGCAGTAGCCCCGGGGGTAGCTCCTACAATGAGCAGTTCTTC.

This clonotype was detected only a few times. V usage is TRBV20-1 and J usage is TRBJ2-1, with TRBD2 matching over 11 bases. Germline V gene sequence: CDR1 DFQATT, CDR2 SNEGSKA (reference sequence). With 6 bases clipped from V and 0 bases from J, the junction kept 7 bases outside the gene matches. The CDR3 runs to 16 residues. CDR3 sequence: CSAFGTSGSSYNEQFF. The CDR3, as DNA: TGCAGTGCATTCGGGACTAGCGGAAGCTCCTACAATGAGCAGTTCTTC.

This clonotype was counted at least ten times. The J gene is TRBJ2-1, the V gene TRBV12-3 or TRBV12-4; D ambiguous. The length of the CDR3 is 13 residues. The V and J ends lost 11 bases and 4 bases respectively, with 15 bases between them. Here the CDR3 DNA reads TGTGCCCGAAGCACGACTGATTACAATGAGCAGTTCTTC. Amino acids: CARSTTDYNEQFF.

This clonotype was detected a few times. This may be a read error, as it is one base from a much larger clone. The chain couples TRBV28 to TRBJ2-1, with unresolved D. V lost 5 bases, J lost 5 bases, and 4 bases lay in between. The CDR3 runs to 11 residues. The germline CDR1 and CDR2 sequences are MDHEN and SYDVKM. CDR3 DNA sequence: TGTGCCAGCAGTGTCCACAATGAGCAGTTCTTC. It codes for CASSVHNEQFF.

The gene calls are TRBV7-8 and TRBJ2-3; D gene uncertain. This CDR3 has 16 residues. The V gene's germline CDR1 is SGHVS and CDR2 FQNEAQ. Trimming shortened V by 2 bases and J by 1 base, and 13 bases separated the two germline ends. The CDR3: CASSLHPLWGTDTQYF. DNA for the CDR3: TGTGCCAGCAGCTTACACCCACTGTGGGGCACAGATACGCAGTATTTT. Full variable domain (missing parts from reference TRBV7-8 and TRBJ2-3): GAGVSQSPRYKVAKRGQDVALRCDPISGHVSLFWYQQALGQGPEFLTYFQNEAQLDKSGLPSDRFFAERPEGSVSTLKIQRTQQEDSAVYLCASSLHPLWGTDTQYFGPGTRLTVL.

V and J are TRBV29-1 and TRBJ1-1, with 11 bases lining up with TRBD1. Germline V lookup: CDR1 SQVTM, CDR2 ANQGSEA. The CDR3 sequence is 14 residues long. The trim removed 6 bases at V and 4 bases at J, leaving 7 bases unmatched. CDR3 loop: CSVGQGARGTEAFF. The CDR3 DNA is TGCAGCGTAGGACAGGGGGCGAGGGGCACTGAAGCTTTCTTT.

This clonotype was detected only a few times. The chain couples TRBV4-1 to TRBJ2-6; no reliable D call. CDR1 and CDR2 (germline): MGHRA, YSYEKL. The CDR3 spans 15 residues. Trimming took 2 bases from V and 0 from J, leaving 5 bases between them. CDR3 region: CASSQLGSGANVLTF. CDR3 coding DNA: TGCGCCAGCAGCCAACTCGGCTCTGGGGCCAACGTCCTGACTTTC.

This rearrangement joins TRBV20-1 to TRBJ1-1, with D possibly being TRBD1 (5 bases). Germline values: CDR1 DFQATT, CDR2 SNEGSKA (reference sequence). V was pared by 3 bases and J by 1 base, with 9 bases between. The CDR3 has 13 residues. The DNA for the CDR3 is TGCAGTGCTAGGGCAAGGGGGAACACTGAAGCTTTCTTT. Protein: CSARARGNTEAFF.

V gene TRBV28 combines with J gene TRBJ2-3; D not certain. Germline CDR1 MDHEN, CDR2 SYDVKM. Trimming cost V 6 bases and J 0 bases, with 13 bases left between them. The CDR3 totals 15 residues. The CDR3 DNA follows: TGTGCCAGCAGGCCCCGGGCCCTTAGCACAGATACGCAGTATTTT. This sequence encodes CASRPRALSTDTQYF.

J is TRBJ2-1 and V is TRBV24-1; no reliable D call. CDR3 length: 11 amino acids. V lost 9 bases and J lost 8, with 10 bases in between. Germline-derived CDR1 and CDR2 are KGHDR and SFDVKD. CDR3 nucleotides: TGTGCCACCCAAGGTATAGATGAGCAGTTCTTC. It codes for CATQGIDEQFF.

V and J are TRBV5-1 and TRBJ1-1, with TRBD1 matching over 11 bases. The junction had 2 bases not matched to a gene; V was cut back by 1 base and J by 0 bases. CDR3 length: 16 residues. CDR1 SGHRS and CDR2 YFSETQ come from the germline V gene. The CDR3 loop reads CASSLRTGGLNTEAFF. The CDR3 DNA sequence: TGCGCCAGCAGCTTGAGGACAGGGGGCTTGAACACTGAAGCTTTCTTT.

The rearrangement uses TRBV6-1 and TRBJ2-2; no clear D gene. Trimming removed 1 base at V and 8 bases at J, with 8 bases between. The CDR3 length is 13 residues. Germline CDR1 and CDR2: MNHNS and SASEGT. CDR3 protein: CASSEDWVGELFF. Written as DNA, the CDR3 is TGTGCCAGCAGTGAAGATTGGGTGGGGGAGCTGTTTTTT.

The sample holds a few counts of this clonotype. CDR3 sequence reads: CASSFNGLSTDTQYF. CDR3 nucleotide sequence: TGTGCCAGCAGTTTTAATGGGTTAAGCACAGATACGCAGTATTTT. This chain links TRBV6-5 with TRBJ2-3, with D unclear. The germline gives CDR1 MNHEY, CDR2 SVGAGI. The CDR3 consists of 15 residues. V lost 4 bases to trimming and J lost 0 bases, with 11 bases between them.

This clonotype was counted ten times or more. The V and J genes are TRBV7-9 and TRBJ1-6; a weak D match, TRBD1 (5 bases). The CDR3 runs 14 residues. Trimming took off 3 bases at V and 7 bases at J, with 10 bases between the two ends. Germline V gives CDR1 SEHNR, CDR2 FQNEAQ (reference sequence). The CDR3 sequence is CASSFGTGNSPLHF. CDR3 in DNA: TGTGCCAGCAGCTTCGGGACCGGGAATTCACCCCTCCACTTT.

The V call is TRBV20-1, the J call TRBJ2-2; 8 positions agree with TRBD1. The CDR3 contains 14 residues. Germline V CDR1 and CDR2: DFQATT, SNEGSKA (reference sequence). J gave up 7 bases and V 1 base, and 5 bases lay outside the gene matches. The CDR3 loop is CSARGQGAGGELFF. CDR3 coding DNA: TGCAGTGCTAGAGGGCAGGGGGCGGGCGGGGAGCTGTTTTTT.

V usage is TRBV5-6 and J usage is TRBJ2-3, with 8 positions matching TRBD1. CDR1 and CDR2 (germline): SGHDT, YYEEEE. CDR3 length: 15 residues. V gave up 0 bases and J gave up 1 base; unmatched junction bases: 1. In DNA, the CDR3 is TGTGCCAGCAGCTTGGTGGACAGGGGCACAGATACGCAGTATTTT. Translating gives CASSLVDRGTDTQYF.

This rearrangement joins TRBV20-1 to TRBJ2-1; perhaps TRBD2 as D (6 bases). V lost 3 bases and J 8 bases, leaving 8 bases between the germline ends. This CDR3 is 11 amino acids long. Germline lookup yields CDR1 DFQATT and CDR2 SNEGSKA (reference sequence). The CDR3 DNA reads TGCAGTGCTAGTGAGCGGGATGAGCAGTTCTTC. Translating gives CSASERDEQFF.

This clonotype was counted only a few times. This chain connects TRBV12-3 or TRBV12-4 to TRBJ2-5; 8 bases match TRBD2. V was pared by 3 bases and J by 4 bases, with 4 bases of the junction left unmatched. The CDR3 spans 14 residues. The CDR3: CASSFRGGRETQYF. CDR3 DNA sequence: TGTGCCAGCAGTTTCCGCGGGGGGCGAGAGACCCAGTACTTC.

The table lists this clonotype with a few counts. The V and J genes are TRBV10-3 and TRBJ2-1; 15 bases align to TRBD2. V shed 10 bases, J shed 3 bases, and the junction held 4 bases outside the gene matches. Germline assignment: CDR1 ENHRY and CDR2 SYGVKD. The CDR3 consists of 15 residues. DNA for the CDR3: TGTGCCAGCGGGACTAGCGGGGGGAACTACAATGAGCAGTTCTTC. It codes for CASGTSGGNYNEQFF.

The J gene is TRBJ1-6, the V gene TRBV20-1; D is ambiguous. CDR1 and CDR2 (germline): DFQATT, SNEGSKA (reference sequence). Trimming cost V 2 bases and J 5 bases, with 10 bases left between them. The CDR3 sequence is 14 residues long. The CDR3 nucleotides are TGCAGTGCTAGAATTTCAGAGAATAATTCACCCCTCCACTTT. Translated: CSARISENNSPLHF.

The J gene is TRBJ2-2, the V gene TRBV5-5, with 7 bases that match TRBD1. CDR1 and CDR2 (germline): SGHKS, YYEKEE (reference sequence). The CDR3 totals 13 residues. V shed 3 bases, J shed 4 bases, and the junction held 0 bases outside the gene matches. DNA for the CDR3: TGTGCCAGCAGCTGGGACAGCACCGGGGAGCTGTTTTTT. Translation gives CASSWDSTGELFF.

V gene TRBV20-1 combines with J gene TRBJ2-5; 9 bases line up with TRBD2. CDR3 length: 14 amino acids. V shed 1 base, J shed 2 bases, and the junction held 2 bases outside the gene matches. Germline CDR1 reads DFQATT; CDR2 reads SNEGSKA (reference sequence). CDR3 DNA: TGCAGTGCTAGAGCTCTAGCGGGACAAGAGACCCAGTACTTC. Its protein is CSARALAGQETQYF.

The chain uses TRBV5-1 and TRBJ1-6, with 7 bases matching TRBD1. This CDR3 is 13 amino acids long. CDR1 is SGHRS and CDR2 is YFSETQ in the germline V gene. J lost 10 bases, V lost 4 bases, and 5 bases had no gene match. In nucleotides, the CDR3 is TGCGCCAGCAGCGCCGGGACAGCATCACCCCTCCACTTT. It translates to CASSAGTASPLHF.

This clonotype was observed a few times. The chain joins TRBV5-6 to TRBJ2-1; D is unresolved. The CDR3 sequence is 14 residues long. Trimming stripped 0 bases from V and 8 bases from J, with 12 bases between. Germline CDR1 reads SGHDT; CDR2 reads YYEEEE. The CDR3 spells CASSLGSLGDEQFF. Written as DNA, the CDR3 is TGTGCCAGCAGCTTGGGGTCACTTGGAGATGAGCAGTTCTTC.

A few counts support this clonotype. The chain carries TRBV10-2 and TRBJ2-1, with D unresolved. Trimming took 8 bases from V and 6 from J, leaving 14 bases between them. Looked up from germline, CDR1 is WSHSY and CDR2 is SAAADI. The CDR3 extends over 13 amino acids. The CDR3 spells CASGKLPGNEQFF. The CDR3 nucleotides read TGCGCCAGCGGGAAACTGCCGGGCAATGAGCAGTTCTTC.

Here the CDR3 reads CASTLTREETQYF. CDR3 nucleotides: TGTGCCAGCACTCTGACTAGAGAGGAGACCCAGTACTTC. This rearrangement joins TRBV12-3 or TRBV12-4 to TRBJ2-5, with a possible D match to TRBD2 (6 bases). The ends were cut back, 7 bases at V and 5 bases at J, with 14 bases in the middle. This CDR3 is built from 13 residues.

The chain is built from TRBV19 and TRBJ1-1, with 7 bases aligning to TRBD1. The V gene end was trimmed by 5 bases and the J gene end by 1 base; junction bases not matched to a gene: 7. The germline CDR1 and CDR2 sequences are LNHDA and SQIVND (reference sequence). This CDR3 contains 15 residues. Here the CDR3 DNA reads TGTGCCAGTAGTGTAATAGGGGGCGGGAACACTGAAGCTTTCTTT. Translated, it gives CASSVIGGGNTEAFF.

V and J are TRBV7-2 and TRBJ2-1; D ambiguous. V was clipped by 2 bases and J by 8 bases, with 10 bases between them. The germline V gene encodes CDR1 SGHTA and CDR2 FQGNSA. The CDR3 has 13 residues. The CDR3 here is CASSLSVGYEQFF. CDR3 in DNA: TGTGCCAGCAGCTTATCGGTGGGGTATGAGCAGTTCTTC.

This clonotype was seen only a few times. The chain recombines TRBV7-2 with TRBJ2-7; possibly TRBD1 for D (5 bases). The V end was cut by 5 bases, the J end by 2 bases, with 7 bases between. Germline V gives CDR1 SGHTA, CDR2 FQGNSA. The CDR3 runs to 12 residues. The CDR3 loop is CASSTDTYEQYF. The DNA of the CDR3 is TGTGCCAGCAGCACGGACACCTACGAGCAGTACTTC.